This record concerns one TCR beta chain sequence. What it binds is unknown. The data were obtained in a study of T cell responses to AZD1222 COVID-19 vaccine. Study at large: Timing groups of about 4 and about 12 weeks for second doses were pooled.

Method: immunoSEQ multiplex PCR; TCRdb's copy keeps in-frame clones and lacks some. Among about 260,000 clones listed, approximately 93% were seen once. Findings and limits, study-wide: Donors were mostly white British, more females; clonal diversity possibly underestimated. Epitopes outside B.1.351 and B.1.1.7 mutated regions reportedly drew nearly half of spike TCRs.

The origin of this receptor is an adult in good health. Specimen: peripheral blood, collected on day 0 of AZD1222 vaccination.

CDR3 sequence reads: CASSSSTYEQYF. Written as DNA, the CDR3 is TGTGCCAGTAGTAGCAGTACCTACGAGCAGTACTTC. The gene calls are TRBV19 and TRBJ2-7; the D is unclear. This CDR3 comprises 12 residues. Trimming cost V 4 bases and J 2 bases, with 6 bases left between them. Germline assignment: CDR1 LNHDA and CDR2 SQIVND (reference sequence).